These T cell receptor beta chains were read from a single sample in a study of a mutant IDH1 vaccine in newly diagnosed glioma. No antigen is known for these receptors. The protocol was immunoSEQ multiplex PCR, while the TCRdb copy is restricted to in-frame clones and leaves out a portion. The table has about 52,000 clones, roughly 90% seen once. The sequencing here drew on PBMCs, taken from a glioma patient whose treatment included an IDH1 peptide vaccine. These receptors were obtained from a man aged 45 to 65 with glioma. CDR3s include the opening cysteine and the closing phenylalanine or tryptophan. Each record gives: D gene, clone size, J gene, V gene, CDR3 DNA, CDR3 protein. A D gene is named only where the DNA matches it firmly. Not all rows give a size; the values are once, few, many and, for expanded clones, a class.

d_call: TRBD2; clone_size: .; j_call: TRBJ2-7; v_call: TRBV27; cdr3_nt: TGTGCCAGCTCCTTAGGGCTAGCGGCCTCCTACGAGCAGTACTTC; cdr3_aa: CASSLGLAASYEQYF
d_call: .; clone_size: .; j_call: TRBJ2-5; v_call: TRBV7-9; cdr3_nt: TGTGCCAGCAGCTGGGACTCTAGGGAGACCCAGTACTTC; cdr3_aa: CASSWDSRETQYF
d_call: TRBD1; clone_size: .; j_call: TRBJ1-6; v_call: TRBV9; cdr3_nt: TGTGCCAGCAGCGCCGCAGGGACAGGGAATTCACCCCTCCACTTT; cdr3_aa: CASSAAGTGNSPLHF
d_call: .; clone_size: .; j_call: TRBJ1-5; v_call: TRBV5-4; cdr3_nt: TGTGCCAGCAGCTTGATGGGTGTCGGCAATCAGCCCCAGCATTTT; cdr3_aa: CASSLMGVGNQPQHF
d_call: TRBD2; clone_size: .; j_call: TRBJ2-1; v_call: TRBV7-8; cdr3_nt: TGTGCCAGCAGCTTAAGGGGGACTAGCGGCTACAATGAGCAGTTCTTC; cdr3_aa: CASSLRGTSGYNEQFF
d_call: TRBD1; clone_size: once; j_call: TRBJ2-3; v_call: TRBV9; cdr3_nt: TGTGCCAGCAGCGGGGACAGGGGGCGCACAGATACGCAGTATTTT; cdr3_aa: CASSGDRGRTDTQYF
d_call: .; clone_size: .; j_call: TRBJ2-3; v_call: TRBV5-1; cdr3_nt: TGCGCCAGCAGTGGAGGGCTTAGCACAGATACGCAGTATTTT; cdr3_aa: CASSGGLSTDTQYF
d_call: TRBD2; clone_size: .; j_call: TRBJ2-7; v_call: TRBV5-3; cdr3_nt: TGTGCCAGAAGCCCGGGACTAGCGGGGGCCTACGAGCAGTACTTC; cdr3_aa: CARSPGLAGAYEQYF
d_call: .; clone_size: few; j_call: TRBJ1-1; v_call: TRBV29-1; cdr3_nt: TGCAGCGTTGGAAGGAGTGCAGGAGCTTTCTTT; cdr3_aa: CSVGRSAGAFF
d_call: TRBD1; clone_size: .; j_call: TRBJ1-3; v_call: TRBV7-9; cdr3_nt: TGTGCCAGCAGCTTAGGTCCTGACAGGGTAGGCTCTGGAAACACCATATATTTT; cdr3_aa: CASSLGPDRVGSGNTIYF
d_call: .; clone_size: .; j_call: TRBJ2-5; v_call: TRBV27; cdr3_nt: TGTGCCAGCAGTCCTTACTTTTTCGGGGGCCGCCAAGAGACCCAGTACTTC; cdr3_aa: CASSPYFFGGRQETQYF
d_call: .; clone_size: .; j_call: TRBJ2-7; v_call: TRBV4-3; cdr3_nt: TGCGCCAGCAGCCAAGATTCCAGGGCAGTCTACGAGCAGTACTTC; cdr3_aa: CASSQDSRAVYEQYF
d_call: TRBD1; clone_size: .; j_call: TRBJ2-7; v_call: TRBV6-1; cdr3_nt: TGTGCCAGTGACCGACAGGGCCACCCCTACGAGCAGTACTTC; cdr3_aa: CASDRQGHPYEQYF
d_call: TRBD1; clone_size: few; j_call: TRBJ1-6; v_call: TRBV25-1; cdr3_nt: TGTGCCAGCAGTGATCCGGCGGCAGGGGGTCTGAGGTCACCCCTCCACTTT; cdr3_aa: CASSDPAAGGLRSPLHF
d_call: TRBD1; clone_size: .; j_call: TRBJ2-5; v_call: TRBV5-1; cdr3_nt: TGCGCCAGCAGCTTGGCCGGGACAGGGGGCTCGGGAGAGACCCAGTACTTC; cdr3_aa: CASSLAGTGGSGETQYF
d_call: TRBD1; clone_size: .; j_call: TRBJ1-1; v_call: TRBV27; cdr3_nt: TGTGCCAGCAGTCCCTTGGGACAGGGCAACACTGAAGCTTTCTTT; cdr3_aa: CASSPLGQGNTEAFF
d_call: .; clone_size: .; j_call: TRBJ2-7; v_call: TRBV4-3; cdr3_nt: TGCGCCAGCAGCCAAGCTAGAGTCTCCTACGAGCAGTACTTC; cdr3_aa: CASSQARVSYEQYF
d_call: .; clone_size: .; j_call: TRBJ2-5; v_call: TRBV30; cdr3_nt: TGTGCCTGGAGTGTAATGTGGGTGGAGACCCAGTACTTC; cdr3_aa: CAWSVMWVETQYF
d_call: .; clone_size: once; j_call: TRBJ1-2; v_call: TRBV7-2; cdr3_nt: TGTGCCAGCAGCCTGAGCGAGGGCCCCTGGGATGGCTACACCTTC; cdr3_aa: CASSLSEGPWDGYTF
d_call: .; clone_size: .; j_call: TRBJ1-1; v_call: TRBV29-1; cdr3_nt: TGCAGCGTTCGTCAAAACGGCGGGGACACTGAAGCTTTCTTT; cdr3_aa: CSVRQNGGDTEAFF
d_call: .; clone_size: .; j_call: TRBJ2-3; v_call: TRBV6-1; cdr3_nt: TGTGCCAGCAGTGTTCAGGGTAGCACAGATACGCAGTATTTT; cdr3_aa: CASSVQGSTDTQYF
d_call: TRBD2; clone_size: .; j_call: TRBJ2-7; v_call: TRBV7-6; cdr3_nt: TGTGCCAGCAGCGTCGGGACTAGCGAGTACGAGCAGTACTTC; cdr3_aa: CASSVGTSEYEQYF
d_call: TRBD1; clone_size: .; j_call: TRBJ1-1; v_call: TRBV7-9; cdr3_nt: TGTGCCAGCAGAAGGACAGGGGCGAACACTGAAGCTTTCTTT; cdr3_aa: CASRRTGANTEAFF
d_call: .; clone_size: .; j_call: TRBJ1-3; v_call: TRBV6-6; cdr3_nt: TGTGCCAGCAGCCCCGGGGTGAGGAGCTCTGGAAACACCATATATTTT; cdr3_aa: CASSPGVRSSGNTIYF
d_call: .; clone_size: .; j_call: TRBJ2-1; v_call: TRBV28; cdr3_nt: TGTGCCAGCAGTCCAACGGGCGGGGCGAGGGAAGATGAGCAGTTCTTC; cdr3_aa: CASSPTGGAREDEQFF
d_call: .; clone_size: .; j_call: TRBJ1-1; v_call: TRBV7-9; cdr3_nt: TGTGCCAGCAGCTCGACGAAGCGGGGGTATGAAGCTTTCTTT; cdr3_aa: CASSSTKRGYEAFF
d_call: TRBD1; clone_size: .; j_call: TRBJ1-1; v_call: TRBV5-5; cdr3_nt: TGTGCCAGCAGCTTGGGAAGATGGGGGGGACAGGGGAACACTGAAGCTTTCTTT; cdr3_aa: CASSLGRWGGQGNTEAFF
d_call: TRBD2; clone_size: .; j_call: TRBJ2-5; v_call: TRBV10-3; cdr3_nt: TGTGCCATCAGTGAGTCAGCTAGCGGGGGCCTAGAGGAGACCCAGTACTTC; cdr3_aa: CAISESASGGLEETQYF
d_call: TRBD1; clone_size: once; j_call: TRBJ1-1; v_call: TRBV19; cdr3_nt: TGTGCCAGTAGCCTGACAGGGTCAAACACTGAAGCTTTCTTT; cdr3_aa: CASSLTGSNTEAFF
d_call: .; clone_size: .; j_call: TRBJ2-3; v_call: TRBV7-6; cdr3_nt: TGTGCCAGCAGCTTAGCGGGAGGTGATACGCAGTATTTT; cdr3_aa: CASSLAGGDTQYF
d_call: TRBD2; clone_size: once; j_call: TRBJ2-7; v_call: TRBV6-5; cdr3_nt: TGTGCCAGCACCGGGGGGGCTAGCCTGGGCGAGCAGTACTTC; cdr3_aa: CASTGGASLGEQYF
d_call: .; clone_size: .; j_call: TRBJ1-1; v_call: TRBV30; cdr3_nt: TGTGCCTGGGGCTCGCAAGGGTCAAACACTGAAGCTTTCTTT; cdr3_aa: CAWGSQGSNTEAFF
d_call: TRBD1; clone_size: once; j_call: TRBJ1-1; v_call: TRBV4-1; cdr3_nt: TGCGCCAGCAGCCAAGCCGGACAGGGGGCCACTGAAGCTTTCTTT; cdr3_aa: CASSQAGQGATEAFF
d_call: .; clone_size: .; j_call: TRBJ1-1; v_call: TRBV4-3; cdr3_nt: TGCGCCAGCAGCCAGGCAGGGAAAACTGAAGCTTTCTTT; cdr3_aa: CASSQAGKTEAFF
d_call: TRBD2; clone_size: .; j_call: TRBJ2-5; v_call: TRBV4-3; cdr3_nt: TGCGCCAGCAGCCAACACCTCGGACTAGCGGGGGAAGAGACCCAGTACTTC; cdr3_aa: CASSQHLGLAGEETQYF
d_call: .; clone_size: .; j_call: TRBJ2-2; v_call: TRBV10-1; cdr3_nt: TGCGTTCCTCGCCAGGAGCTGTTTTTT; cdr3_aa: CVPRQELFF
d_call: .; clone_size: .; j_call: TRBJ1-1; v_call: TRBV7-9; cdr3_nt: TGTGCCAGCAGCTTAGGTGAGATGAACACTGAAGCTTTCTTT; cdr3_aa: CASSLGEMNTEAFF
d_call: TRBD1; clone_size: .; j_call: TRBJ1-5; v_call: TRBV28; cdr3_nt: TGTGCCCTGGGGGGACAGGGTTTGATTCAGCCCCAGCATTTT; cdr3_aa: CALGGQGLIQPQHF
d_call: .; clone_size: .; j_call: TRBJ2-1; v_call: TRBV5-6; cdr3_nt: TGTGCCAGCAGCTACGGGGCTTCCTACAATGAGCAGTTCTTC; cdr3_aa: CASSYGASYNEQFF
d_call: .; clone_size: .; j_call: TRBJ2-6; v_call: TRBV18; cdr3_nt: TGTGCCAGCTCACCAGCGCCAGCTGGGGCCAACGTCCTGACTTTC; cdr3_aa: CASSPAPAGANVLTF
d_call: .; clone_size: .; j_call: TRBJ1-2; v_call: TRBV2; cdr3_nt: TGTGCCAGCAGTGTCCAGGGCTCAGGCGGAGGTGGCTACACCTTC; cdr3_aa: CASSVQGSGGGGYTF
d_call: .; clone_size: once; j_call: TRBJ2-5; v_call: TRBV2; cdr3_nt: TGTGCCAGCAGTGAAGGGAGGCGGACCATCGAAGAGACCCAGTACTTC; cdr3_aa: CASSEGRRTIEETQYF
d_call: .; clone_size: .; j_call: TRBJ1-1; v_call: TRBV29-1; cdr3_nt: TGCAGCGTTGAAGAAAGGTCAGAGGCGGGGAGGGCTGAAGCTTTCTTT; cdr3_aa: CSVEERSEAGRAEAFF
d_call: TRBD1; clone_size: .; j_call: TRBJ1-5; v_call: TRBV19; cdr3_nt: TGTGCCAGTAGTACAGGGGGCTATCAGCCCCAGCATTTT; cdr3_aa: CASSTGGYQPQHF
d_call: .; clone_size: .; j_call: TRBJ2-1; v_call: TRBV5-4; cdr3_nt: TGTGCCAGCAGCTCCCGGGCTTACAATGAGCAGTTCTTC; cdr3_aa: CASSSRAYNEQFF
d_call: TRBD1; clone_size: .; j_call: TRBJ2-5; v_call: TRBV5-1; cdr3_nt: TGCGCCAGCTTTGCGACAGGGGCAGAGACCCAGTACTTC; cdr3_aa: CASFATGAETQYF
d_call: .; clone_size: .; j_call: TRBJ2-2; v_call: TRBV28; cdr3_nt: TGTGCCAGCAGTTTCCGGGCGAAGGCCGGGGAGCTGTTTTTT; cdr3_aa: CASSFRAKAGELFF
d_call: .; clone_size: .; j_call: TRBJ2-5; v_call: TRBV4-1; cdr3_nt: TGCGCCAGCAGCCAAGATCAAGGGCAACAAGAGACCCAGTACTTC; cdr3_aa: CASSQDQGQQETQYF
d_call: TRBD2; clone_size: .; j_call: TRBJ2-1; v_call: TRBV4-1; cdr3_nt: TGCGCCAGCAGGCGAGGACTAGCGGGTTACAATGAGCAGTTCTTC; cdr3_aa: CASRRGLAGYNEQFF
d_call: .; clone_size: .; j_call: TRBJ1-4; v_call: TRBV25-1; cdr3_nt: TGTGCCAGCAGTGAGACTGGCAGCTCCGAAAAACTGTTTTTT; cdr3_aa: CASSETGSSEKLFF
d_call: .; clone_size: .; j_call: TRBJ2-3; v_call: TRBV5-1; cdr3_nt: TGCGCCAGCAGCCCTAGCGCTACTAGCACAGATACGCAGTATTTT; cdr3_aa: CASSPSATSTDTQYF
d_call: TRBD2; clone_size: .; j_call: TRBJ2-3; v_call: TRBV18; cdr3_nt: TGTGCCAGCTCACCGGGACTAGCGGGAGTAGGGACAGATACGCAGTATTTT; cdr3_aa: CASSPGLAGVGTDTQYF
d_call: .; clone_size: .; j_call: TRBJ2-3; v_call: TRBV18; cdr3_nt: TGTGCCAGCTCACTGCCCCGGGACCTCCCAGATACGCAGTATTTT; cdr3_aa: CASSLPRDLPDTQYF
d_call: .; clone_size: once; j_call: TRBJ2-7; v_call: TRBV28; cdr3_nt: TGTGCCAGCAGTTCCGGACTAACCTACGAGCAGTACTTC; cdr3_aa: CASSSGLTYEQYF
d_call: TRBD2; clone_size: .; j_call: TRBJ2-3; v_call: TRBV12-5; cdr3_nt: TGTGCTAGTGCTCGGACTAGCGGGGGGGGAACAGATACGCAGTATTTT; cdr3_aa: CASARTSGGGTDTQYF
d_call: TRBD1; clone_size: .; j_call: TRBJ2-6; v_call: TRBV5-1; cdr3_nt: TGCGCCAGCAGCTTGTTGGGACAGGGCTCTGGGGCCAACGTCCTGACTTTC; cdr3_aa: CASSLLGQGSGANVLTF
d_call: .; clone_size: .; j_call: TRBJ1-5; v_call: TRBV27; cdr3_nt: TGTGCCAGCAGTTTATCTCCAGACCGGCCCCAGCATTTT; cdr3_aa: CASSLSPDRPQHF
d_call: .; clone_size: .; j_call: TRBJ2-2; v_call: TRBV19; cdr3_nt: TGTGCCAGTAGTATAGGGATAGGGCCCGGGGAGCTGTTTTTT; cdr3_aa: CASSIGIGPGELFF
d_call: .; clone_size: .; j_call: TRBJ2-7; v_call: TRBV29-1; cdr3_nt: TGCAGCGTTGAAGTAGGGGGCTACGAGCAGTACTTC; cdr3_aa: CSVEVGGYEQYF
d_call: .; clone_size: few; j_call: TRBJ1-1; v_call: TRBV5-1; cdr3_nt: TGCGCCAGCAGCCTTTCCTTATCAATTAGTAGGACTGAAGCTTTCTTT; cdr3_aa: CASSLSLSISRTEAFF